This T cell receptor (beta chain) was sequenced during a study of tumor-infiltrating lymphocytes in oesophageal squamous cell carcinoma. TCRdb re-derived calls from the PCR reads in MiXCR, one entry per CDR3 protein. The table lists about 16,000 distinct CDR3 sequences, around 40% of them singletons. The CDR3 consists of 15 residues. The V gene end was trimmed by 5 bases and the J gene end by 11 bases; junction bases not matched to a gene: 10. This clonotype was observed many times. A much larger clone sits a single nucleotide away, making a read error possible. This clonotype originated in a female donor with esophageal squamous cell carcinoma. The sequencing input was normal esophageal tissue next to the tumor. This sequence joins TRBV12-3 or TRBV12-4 and TRBJ2-5; 14 nucleotides line up with TRBD2. The CDR3 spells CASSTGLAGGNEQYF. CDR3 in DNA: TGTGCCAGCAGTACCGGACTAGCGGGAGGCAATGAGCAGTACTTC.